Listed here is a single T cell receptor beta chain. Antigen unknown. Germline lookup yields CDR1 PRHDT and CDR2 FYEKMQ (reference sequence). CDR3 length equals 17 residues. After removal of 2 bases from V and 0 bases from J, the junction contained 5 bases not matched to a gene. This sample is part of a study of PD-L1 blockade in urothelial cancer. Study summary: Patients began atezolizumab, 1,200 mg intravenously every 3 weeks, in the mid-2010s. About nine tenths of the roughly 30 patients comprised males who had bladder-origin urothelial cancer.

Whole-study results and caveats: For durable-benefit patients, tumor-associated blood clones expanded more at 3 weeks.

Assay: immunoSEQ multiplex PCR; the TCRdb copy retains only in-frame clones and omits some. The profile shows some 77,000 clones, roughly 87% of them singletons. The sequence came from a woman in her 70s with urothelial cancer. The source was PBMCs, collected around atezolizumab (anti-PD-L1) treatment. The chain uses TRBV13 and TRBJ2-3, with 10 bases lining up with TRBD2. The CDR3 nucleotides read TGTGCCAGCAGCTTAAGACTAGCGGGCGCTAGCACAGATACGCAGTATTTT. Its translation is CASSLRLAGASTDTQYF. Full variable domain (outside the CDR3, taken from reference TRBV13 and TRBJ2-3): AAGVIQSPRHLIKEKRETATLKCYPIPRHDTVYWYQQGPGQDPQFLISFYEKMQSDKGSIPDRFSAQQFSDYHSELNMSSLELGDSALYFCASSLRLAGASTDTQYFGPGTRLTVL.